This TCR beta chain was documented in a study of cytomegalovirus exposure and HLA in healthy donors. Assay used: immunoSEQ multiplex PCR; TCRdb lists only in-frame clones, some missing. The sample contains about 140,000 clones, about 90% of which appear only once. This sequence originates from a man between 18 and 29 years old in good health and CMV-seronegative. The sequenced material came from PBMCs.

The CDR3 DNA reads as TGTGCCAGCAGCCTACCTAGACAGGGGGCGCATACCGGGGAGCTGTTTTTT. Its protein product is CASSLPRQGAHTGELFF. The rearrangement uses TRBV11-3 and TRBJ2-2; TRBD1 aligns across 10 bases. The CDR3 length is 17 residues. V trimming: 5 bases; J trimming: 5 bases; junction bases outside the gene matches: 11. The germline V gene encodes CDR1 SGHNT and CDR2 YENEEA.